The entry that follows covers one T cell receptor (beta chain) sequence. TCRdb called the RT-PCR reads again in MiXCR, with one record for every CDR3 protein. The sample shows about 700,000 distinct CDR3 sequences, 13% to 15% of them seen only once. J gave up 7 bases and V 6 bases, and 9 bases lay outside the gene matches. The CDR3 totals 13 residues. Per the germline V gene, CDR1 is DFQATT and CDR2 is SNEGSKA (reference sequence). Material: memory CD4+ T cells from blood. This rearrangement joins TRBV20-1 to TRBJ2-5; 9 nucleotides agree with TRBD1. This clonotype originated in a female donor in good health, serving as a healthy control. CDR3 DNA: TGCAGTGCACCCGGACAGGGGCCCGGGACCCAGTACTTC. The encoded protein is CSAPGQGPGTQYF.